One T cell receptor (beta chain) is described in this entry. Antigen: not known. Sequencing was performed with immunoSEQ multiplex PCR; in TCRdb, only in-frame clones are kept and a portion is missing. This table has around 120,000 clones, roughly 90% appearing once. The sample belongs to a study of T cell responses to AZD1222 COVID-19 vaccine. Study observations and caveats: Repertoire sampling was restricted to post-peak T cell response timepoints.

The material was peripheral blood, obtained on day 0 of AZD1222 vaccination. The TCR sequence derives from an adult in good health.

This CDR3 reads CASSIKVDRRATYEQYF. The DNA of the CDR3 is TGTGCCAGTAGTATAAAGGTCGACCGTCGTGCTACCTACGAGCAGTACTTC. The chain combines TRBV19 with TRBJ2-7; D remains unclear. V was pared by 2 bases and J by 2 bases, with 19 bases between. Germline CDR1 is LNHDA and CDR2 is SQIVND (reference sequence). The CDR3 totals 17 residues. Full variable domain (remainder filled in from reference TRBV19 and TRBJ2-7): DGGITQSPKYLFRKEGQNVTLSCEQNLNHDAMYWYRQDPGQGLRLIYYSQIVNDFQKGDIAEGYSVSREKKESFPLTVTSAQKNPTAFYLCASSIKVDRRATYEQYFGPGTRLTVT.